Below, 17 T cell receptor beta chains from the same sample are listed, as sequenced in a study of T cells after yellow fever vaccination. TCRdb ran MiXCR on the 5' RACE reads and lists one entry per CDR3 protein. Of under 700,000 distinct CDR3 sequences in the sample, roughly 17% were seen once. The starting material was PBMCs, obtained about 5 days after the first yellow fever vaccination. The receptors here all came from a man aged 18 to 30 who received the YFV17D yellow fever vaccine.

This clonotype was seen more than once but under ten times. The chain employs TRBV2 and TRBJ2-1, with D hard to call. The CDR3 runs to 12 residues. The germline V gene has CDR1 SNHLY and CDR2 FYNNEI. V was clipped by 1 base and J by 9 bases, with 7 bases between them. The CDR3 region has the DNA TGTGCCAGCAGTGAAGGGCCCTCTGAGCAGTTCTTC. As protein: CASSEGPSEQFF.

This clonotype was picked up a small number of times. The genes are TRBV7-9 and TRBJ2-2; D possibly corresponds to TRBD2 (5 bases). CDR1 and CDR2 from the germline V gene are SEHNR and FQNEAQ (reference sequence). There are 17 residues in the CDR3. V lost 4 bases and J 1 base, leaving 16 bases between the germline ends. CDR3 sequence: CASSSFSGVKNTGELFF. CDR3 nucleotide sequence: TGTGCCAGCAGCTCATTTTCCGGGGTAAAGAACACCGGGGAGCTGTTTTTT.

This clonotype was detected only a few times. The V and J genes are TRBV7-2 and TRBJ2-5; 7 positions agree with TRBD2. V shed 5 bases and J 4 bases; nucleotides not matched to a gene: 4. The CDR3 extends over 13 amino acids. Germline V gene lookup returns CDR1 SGHTA and CDR2 FQGNSA. CDR3 loop: CASSRLATETQYF. Written as DNA, the CDR3 is TGTGCCAGCAGCCGACTAGCAACAGAGACCCAGTACTTC.

This clonotype was seen more than once but under ten times. The rearrangement joins TRBV11-1 to TRBJ1-5, with 8 positions matching TRBD1. CDR1 is SGHAT and CDR2 is FQDESV in the germline V gene (reference sequence). The CDR3 has 18 residues. Trimming took 4 bases from V and 6 from J; bases not matched to a gene: 17. In DNA form, the CDR3 reads TGTGCCAGCAGCTCCGCCCCCTGGGGGACAGGTATTTTTCAGCCCCAGCATTTT. This sequence encodes CASSSAPWGTGIFQPQHF.

In this sample, this clonotype turned up a few times. The V call is TRBV9, the J call TRBJ2-1; D is uncertain. V was trimmed by 4 bases and J by 0 bases, leaving 11 bases between them. CDR1 and CDR2 from the germline V gene are SGDLS and YYNGEE. This CDR3 has 15 residues. CDR3 sequence reads: CASSLRDFSYNEQFF. DNA of the CDR3: TGTGCCAGCAGCTTACGAGATTTCTCCTACAATGAGCAGTTCTTC.

The genes are TRBV20-1 and TRBJ1-3, with 9 nucleotides matching TRBD1. V lost 0 bases to trimming and J lost 5 bases; unmatched junction nucleotides: 2. CDR1 and CDR2 (germline): DFQATT, SNEGSKA (reference sequence). This CDR3 contains 14 residues. The CDR3 DNA is TGCAGTGCTAGAGAAACAGGGGGCCGAAACACCATATATTTT. This gives the protein CSARETGGRNTIYF.

The V and J genes are TRBV6-1 and TRBJ2-3; D ambiguous. This CDR3 spans 14 amino acids. Germline CDR1 and CDR2: MNHNS and SASEGT. Trimming pared 7 bases from V and 1 base from J, leaving 12 bases between. The CDR3 DNA follows: TGTGCCAGCACCCTGGGATACCGCACAGATACGCAGTATTTT. Translating gives CASTLGYRTDTQYF.

This clonotype was seen a few times. This chain joins TRBV7-2 and TRBJ2-5; the match to TRBD2 covers 9 bases. This CDR3 has 15 residues. Germline loops: CDR1 SGHTA, CDR2 FQGNSA. V gave up 5 bases and J gave up 5 bases; unmatched junction bases: 9. CDR3 sequence (DNA): TGTGCCAGCAGCGTACAGCGGGGGGCGTGGGAGACCCAGTACTTC. Translated, it gives CASSVQRGAWETQYF.

This clonotype appeared a few times. The chain has TRBV19 and TRBJ1-2; D is unclear. Germline lookup yields CDR1 LNHDA and CDR2 SQIVND (reference sequence). The CDR3 sequence is 16 residues long. V lost 7 bases and J 4 bases, leaving 22 bases between the germline ends. The CDR3 here is CASNSTGTEAGYGYTF. CDR3 coding DNA: TGTGCCAGTAATTCAACTGGTACGGAAGCGGGCTATGGCTACACCTTC.

This clonotype occurred a few times. The V call is TRBV20-1, the J call TRBJ2-5, with 12 positions matching TRBD2. CDR1 and CDR2 from the germline V gene are DFQATT and SNEGSKA (reference sequence). The CDR3 runs 14 residues. Trimming took 5 bases from V and 5 from J; bases not matched to a gene: 6. The CDR3 DNA reads TGCAGTGCTCCTAGCGGGGGGGCCGAGGAGACCCAGTACTTC. This encodes CSAPSGGAEETQYF.

This clonotype turned up a few times. The J gene is TRBJ2-6, the V gene TRBV29-1; no reliable D call. This CDR3 comprises 13 residues. Trimming removed 3 bases at V and 0 bases at J, with 3 bases between. CDR1 is SQVTM and CDR2 is ANQGSEA in the germline V gene. The CDR3 DNA reads as TGCAGCGTTGACATCTCTGGGGCCAACGTCCTGACTTTC. Its translation is CSVDISGANVLTF. The full variable domain, with the rest looked up from reference TRBV29-1 and TRBJ2-6, is SAVISQKPSRDICQRGTSLTIQCQVDSQVTMMFWYRQQPGQSLTLIATANQGSEATYESGFVIDKFPISRPNLTFSTLTVSNMSPEDSSIYLCSVDISGANVLTFGAGSRLTVL.

This clonotype came up a few times. The genes are TRBV7-3 and TRBJ1-6, with TRBD1 matching over 9 bases. Germline V gene lookup returns CDR1 SGHTA and CDR2 FQGTGA. The V segment lost 2 bases and the J segment 10 bases; nucleotides outside the gene matches: 3. The CDR3 has 14 residues. The CDR3 bases are TGTGCCAGCAGCTTATATGGGACAGGGTCACCCCTCCACTTT. It encodes CASSLYGTGSPLHF.

V is TRBV5-1 and J is TRBJ2-6; TRBD1 might be the D (5 bases). This CDR3 spans 18 amino acids. Trimming took 1 base from V and 3 from J, leaving 17 bases between them. CDR1 and CDR2 from the germline V gene are SGHRS and YFSETQ. The CDR3 region is CASSLTKGLRSGANVLTF. CDR3 in DNA: TGCGCCAGCAGCTTGACCAAGGGGTTGCGGAGTGGGGCCAACGTCCTGACTTTC.

This chain joins TRBV12-3 or TRBV12-4 and TRBJ1-1, with D perhaps matching TRBD1 (6 bases). The CDR3 runs 14 residues. Trimming shortened V by 3 bases and J by 4 bases, and 12 bases separated the two germline ends. As DNA, the CDR3 is TGTGCCAGCAGTTTCGGAAGGGGGACCACTGAAGCTTTCTTT. The encoded protein is CASSFGRGTTEAFF.

This clonotype showed up just a few times. This sequence joins TRBV6-5 and TRBJ1-1, with TRBD1 as a possible D gene (5 bases). Germline V gene data show CDR1 as MNHEY and CDR2 as SVGAGI. This CDR3 is 13 amino acids long. Trimming cost V 7 bases and J 11 bases, with 20 bases left between them. The CDR3 region is CASTPGGYTRAFF. In DNA, the CDR3 is TGTGCCAGCACCCCCGGGGGGTATACTAGGGCTTTCTTT.

This clonotype showed up just a few times. The chain couples TRBV6-2 or TRBV6-3 to TRBJ2-1, with 12 bases that match TRBD2. J lost 3 bases, V lost 6 bases, and 6 bases had no gene match. The CDR3 is made up of 16 amino acids. Germline values: CDR1 MNHEY, CDR2 SVGEGT. The CDR3 nucleotides read TGTGCCAGCAGACTAGCGGGGGGACGTCTCTACAATGAGCAGTTCTTC. The encoded protein is CASRLAGGRLYNEQFF.

This clonotype occurred a few times. The rearrangement links TRBV20-1 to TRBJ1-5, with a weak D call TRBD1 (5 bases). V dropped 6 bases and J dropped 5 bases, with 14 bases sitting between them. Germline-derived CDR1 and CDR2 are DFQATT and SNEGSKA (reference sequence). The CDR3 loop spans 13 amino acids. CDR3 region: CSAHLGRDQPQHF. The CDR3 DNA reads as TGCAGTGCCCACCTTGGCAGGGATCAGCCCCAGCATTTT.